The clone carrying this TCR beta chain was observed many times. What it recognizes is unknown. The CDR3 is 15 amino acids. The germline gives CDR1 KGHDR, CDR2 SFDVKD. V gave up 4 bases and J gave up 7 bases; unmatched junction bases: 10. Follow-up blood was drawn about 14 weeks, roughly three months, after antiretroviral therapy began. Whole blood was used without fractionation, so all unsorted peripheral T cells were included. The RNA source was a roughly 2.5 ml peripheral blood draw. cDNA was made from 500 ng RNA using alpha and beta constant primers. Using multiplexing indices, alpha and beta chain libraries were generated apart by chain-specific third strand synthesis. TCRdb independently ran MiXCR on the 5' RACE reads; one entry per CDR3 protein. The table shows thousands of distinct CDR3 sequences, with about 9.3% occurring only once. This entry comes from a study of HIV-infected patients and healthy controls. Study-wide results and caveats: HIV+ repertoires were severely depleted of MAIT alpha-chain CDR3s, unlike healthy controls.

The receptor was isolated from an adult with HIV infection. The chain links TRBV24-1 to TRBJ1-1; 8 positions match TRBD1. The specimen was blood, collected during antiretroviral therapy. CDR3 amino acids: CATSDPGTGTNEAFF. The CDR3 nucleotides read TGTGCCACCAGTGACCCGGGGACAGGCACCAATGAAGCTTTCTTT.